The 9 T cell receptor beta chains below were found in one sample sequenced in a study of technical replicates of blood from several donors. Data came from immunoSEQ multiplex PCR; TCRdb stores just in-frame clones and leaves some out. The sample contains under 100,000 clones, 95% to 97% of which appear only once. What was sequenced was T cells isolated from PBMCs. The receptor set was obtained from a human donor in good health.

This clone was recorded only once. The V and J genes are TRBV7-2 and TRBJ2-7; TRBD1 is a possible D gene (5 bases). This CDR3 contains 15 residues. From germline, CDR1 is SGHTA and CDR2 FQGNSA. V shed 7 bases and J shed 2 bases, with 18 bases lying between them. CDR3 DNA sequence: TGTGCCAGCACCGTGGGGCAGGTCGCCCCCTACGAGCAGTACTTC. It yields the protein CASTVGQVAPYEQYF.

The chain uses TRBV7-2 and TRBJ1-1; D is ambiguous. V was pared by 2 bases and J by 0 bases, with 7 bases between. The V gene's germline CDR1 is SGHTA and CDR2 FQGNSA. CDR3 length: 14 residues. CDR3 sequence (DNA): TGTGCCAGCAGCTTACACACCTTGAACACTGAAGCTTTCTTT. Translating gives CASSLHTLNTEAFF.

The V gene is TRBV15, the J gene TRBJ2-5; tentatively, D is TRBD2 (6 bases). The CDR3 consists of 14 residues. Per germline, CDR1 LNHNV and CDR2 YYDKDF (reference sequence). Trimming pared 5 bases from V and 1 base from J, leaving 11 bases between. This CDR3 reads CATSARDFQETQYF. The CDR3 nucleotides read TGTGCCACCAGCGCTCGGGACTTCCAAGAGACCCAGTACTTC. Together with reference TRBV15 and TRBJ2-5, the CDR3 gives the full variable domain: DAMVIQNPRYQVTQFGKPVTLSCSQTLNHNVMYWYQQKSSQAPKLLFHYYDKDFNNEADTPDNFQSRRPNTSFCFLDIRSPGLGDTAMYLCATSARDFQETQYFGPGTRLLVL.

The gene calls are TRBV27 and TRBJ1-1, with unresolved D. Germline loops: CDR1 MNHEY, CDR2 SMNVEV (reference sequence). The CDR3 consists of 15 residues. Deletions cut 5 bases from V and 0 bases from J, with 13 bases between. Here the CDR3 reads CASSPVIAMNTEAFF. As DNA, the CDR3 is TGTGCCAGCAGTCCCGTCATAGCCATGAACACTGAAGCTTTCTTT.

This clone was detected once. The chain has TRBV5-4 and TRBJ1-1; 7 nucleotides align to TRBD1. Per germline, CDR1 SGHNT and CDR2 YYREEE (reference sequence). The CDR3 is made up of 15 amino acids. The junction had 9 bases not matched to a gene; V was cut back by 4 bases and J by 3 bases. In DNA, the CDR3 is TGTGCCAGCAGCACAACAGGGGTGGGGGACACTGAAGCTTTCTTT. Translation: CASSTTGVGDTEAFF.

This clone was seen once. The rearrangement links TRBV28 to TRBJ1-5, with no clear D. Germline V gene sequence: CDR1 MDHEN, CDR2 SYDVKM. The CDR3 is made up of 11 amino acids. Between the trimmed V and J ends, which lost 6 bases and 4 bases, there was a span of 4 bases. The CDR3 sequence: CASSHNQPQHF. The CDR3 DNA reads as TGTGCCAGCAGCCATAATCAGCCCCAGCATTTT.

J is TRBJ2-2 and V is TRBV6-1; 9 bases line up with TRBD1. With V trimmed by 6 bases and J by 10 bases, 9 bases remained unmatched. Germline V gene sequence: CDR1 MNHNS, CDR2 SASEGT. The CDR3 loop spans 14 amino acids. CDR3 nucleotide sequence: TGTGCCAGCAGGGGGGACAGGGAAGTCGAGGAGCTGTTTTTT. This codes for CASRGDREVEELFF.

This clone was seen a single time. The chain is built from TRBV10-3 and TRBJ2-7; 7 bases line up with TRBD1. Germline V gene data show CDR1 as ENHRY and CDR2 as SYGVKD. The CDR3 sequence is 14 residues long. Trimming at V came to 4 bases and at J to 0 bases, leaving 3 bases not matched to a gene. This chain's CDR3 is CAISGGQNSYEQYF. The CDR3 DNA follows: TGTGCCATCAGTGGGGGACAGAACTCCTACGAGCAGTACTTC.

V is TRBV6-5 and J is TRBJ1-1; weak D call: TRBD1 (5 bases). This CDR3 has 11 amino acids. Germline V gene sequence: CDR1 MNHEY, CDR2 SVGAGI. The V gene lost 4 bases and the J gene lost 12 bases, with 12 bases spanning the gap. CDR3 loop: CASSSPWGTFF. CDR3 sequence (DNA): TGTGCCAGCAGTTCTCCATGGGGCACTTTCTTT.